This T cell receptor (beta chain) was identified in a study of blood T cell repertoires in COVID-19. Study background: The United States, Italy and Spain supplied acute and convalescent COVID-19 samples. PBMCs, B-cell-depleted T cells, or T cells provided the cDNA or gDNA that made up the material.

The germline V gene encodes CDR1 LNHDA and CDR2 SQIVND (reference sequence). Trimming pared 3 bases from V and 8 bases from J, leaving 10 bases between. The CDR3 loop spans 12 amino acids. Original handling: It was from reference gene primer amplification that nucleated cell counts were estimated. TCRdb's table, derived via immunoSEQ multiplex PCR, lists solely in-frame clones and lacks some. D and trimming were read from the DNA, whereas the V and J calls and clone size are those reported in that table. This sample has about 370,000 clones, with around 90% found just once. A remark on this clone: Other DNA sequences in the same sample also yield this CDR3.

The sequence was obtained from a man younger than 35 with active or convalescent COVID-19. Sample: peripheral blood. The rearrangement uses TRBV19 and TRBJ1-2; D gene unclear. The CDR3 DNA reads as TGTGCCAGTAGTATGGCGGGTGGAGGCTACACCTTC. Translation: CASSMAGGGYTF.